The 5 T cell receptor beta chains listed next were all sequenced from one sample in a study of blood T cell repertoires in COVID-19. Clones were read by immunoSEQ multiplex PCR, and TCRdb kept only the in-frame ones, dropping some. The sample records under 200,000 clones, just under 90% being singletons. Sequencing used peripheral blood. The receptor set was obtained from a woman aged 70 to 79 with COVID-19, enrolled during active disease.

Only one count was recorded for this clone. The genes are TRBV25-1 and TRBJ2-7; 11 nucleotides line up with TRBD1. The CDR3 length is 15 residues. CDR1 MGHDK and CDR2 SYGVNS come from the germline V gene. V gave up 4 bases and J gave up 3 bases; unmatched junction bases: 5. CDR3 DNA: TGTGCCAGCAGTGGGCCGGGACAGGGGGGCTACGAGCAGTACTTC. It yields the protein CASSGPGQGGYEQYF.

The rearrangement uses TRBV5-1 and TRBJ2-1; D uncertain. The V gene lost 0 bases and the J gene lost 10 bases, with 8 bases spanning the gap. This CDR3 is built from 12 residues. Germline lookup yields CDR1 SGHRS and CDR2 YFSETQ. CDR3 residues: CASSLEHREQFF. CDR3 nucleotide sequence: TGCGCCAGCAGCTTGGAGCACCGCGAGCAGTTCTTC.

This chain connects TRBV7-2 to TRBJ2-7, with 7 nucleotides matching TRBD1. The V gene end was trimmed by 4 bases and the J gene end by 5 bases; junction bases not matched to a gene: 5. Germline V lookup: CDR1 SGHTA, CDR2 FQGNSA. This CDR3 region has 13 residues. Here the CDR3 DNA reads TGTGCCAGCAGCTCCGGGACAGAAGACGAGCAGTACTTC. This translates into CASSSGTEDEQYF.

This clone was detected once. J is TRBJ1-2 and V is TRBV30; no clear D gene. The V gene lost 7 bases and the J gene lost 9 bases, with 12 bases spanning the gap. Germline assignment: CDR1 GTSNPN and CDR2 SVGIG (reference sequence). The CDR3 sequence is 10 residues long. CDR3 sequence reads: CAYTTRSYTF. The CDR3 DNA reads TGTGCCTACACAACCCGTAGCTACACCTTC.

This rearrangement joins TRBV19 to TRBJ1-5, with 7 bases fitting TRBD1. There are 14 residues in the CDR3. Trimming took 9 bases from V and 3 from J; bases not matched to a gene: 8. CDR1 and CDR2 from the germline V gene are LNHDA and SQIVND (reference sequence). In nucleotides, the CDR3 is TGTGCCAGCCATTTCAGGGGGGACAATCAGCCCCAGCATTTT. It is translated as CASHFRGDNQPQHF.